One T cell receptor (beta chain) is described in this entry. This clonotype occurred many times. What this receptor recognizes is not known. No much larger clone exists at a distance of one base, and base qualities are not known. The sample is drawn from a study of regulatory T cells in long-lasting Graves disease (dated by TCRdb to the early 2020s). For the wider study: In the newly diagnosed Graves' disease group, patients had been taking antithyroid drugs for less than 3 months. The study was registered as a clinical trial and conducted in China. TCR sequencing covered some 13 persistent and around 20 newly diagnosed Graves' disease patients, around 33 samples in total. Peripheral blood TCR sequencing and RNA sequencing compared persistent Graves' disease patients with newly diagnosed Graves' disease patients.

The time point label of this sample denotes: newly diagnosed GD, antithyroid drugs for less than 3 months. For both TCR sequencing and RNA sequencing, RNA was extracted from PBMCs using TRIzol. The diagnosis of Graves' disease was made according to American Thyroid Association guidelines. Patients were recruited from an endocrinology department in Xi'an, China. Each patient gave approximately 9 milliliters of peripheral blood, collected in an EDTA anticoagulant tube. Ficoll Paque Plus density gradient separation was used to isolate PBMCs, and no additional T cell sorting was done. RNA quality was checked with an Agilent 2100 Bioanalyzer and agarose gel, and concentration with a NanoDrop 2000. Overall study outcomes, separate from this receptor: Persistent disease showed preferential use of TRBV28, TRBJ1-2 and TRBJ2-5, whereas newly diagnosed disease favored TRBV20-1 and TRBJ2-1. The small sample size was acknowledged by the authors as a limitation that may reduce accuracy. Patients with persistent disease shared more public clonotypes (fewer than 3,000) than newly diagnosed patients did (about 970). Sequencing and analysis were limited to the TCR beta chain. Because the primary lesion, thyroid tissue, could not be accessed, the study looked at peripheral blood alone. Persistent Graves' disease patients showed lower TCR Shannon entropy and fewer highly expanded clones than newly diagnosed patients, suggesting clonal expansion.

Per the germline V gene, SGHTA is the CDR1 and FQGTGA is the CDR2. The CDR3 goes from the cysteine to the phenylalanine over 19 residues. Only the CDR3 DNA is retained, 57 bases long and in frame from the first base. V ends up 1 base short and J 3 bases short, with an unmatched junction base count of 13. Receptor libraries were prepared by multiplex PCR. Sequencing used an Illumina HiSeq 4000. iRepertoire HTBI primers and Arm-PCR amplification of CDR3 regions were used to construct TCR beta libraries. Before sequencing, the PCR products went through gel purification. The source study handled its data this way. Gene usage analysis of CDR3 amino acid clonotypes relied on the roughly 64 TRBV and 15 or so TRBJ segments identified across samples. COPE and FqMerger were used to merge the filtered high-quality paired reads into contigs. BLAST was used to align contigs to IMGT TRBV, TRBD and TRBJ reference genes, and CDR3 was defined according to IMGT. Clonotypes above 0.1% frequency were classified as highly expanded clones. Shannon entropy served as the measure of repertoire diversity, while the Gini coefficient captured V-J evenness. A clonotype found in more than one individual was treated as public. TCRdb reprocessing: public reads trimmed at Q25 with fastp, clones called with MiXCR, in-frame beta chains kept. All rows with the same CDR3 protein become a single entry with the most common DNA and genes. The V and J calls reflect TCRdb's pipeline rather than the authors' work. The table for this sample lists about 440,000 distinct CDR3 sequences; more than 13% of them were counted only once. The ten biggest clones cover 15% to 20% of the sample.

This sample was also put to use in a study of T cells in Graves' hyperthyroidism and ophthalmopathy. The second study, in turn, reports: Stable Graves' hyperthyroidism was defined as the absence of progression to ophthalmopathy over 18 months of follow-up. The hyperthyroidism patients were between 18 and 65 years old and newly diagnosed, with a disease duration of less than 2 months. Exclusion was applied to patients with uncontrolled infections, other autoimmune diseases, pregnancy or lactation. Clinical symptoms, serum thyroxine and TRAb, thyroid ultrasound, and orbital computed tomography formed the basis for the diagnoses. The first round of RT-PCR for the TCR CDR3 was performed with the HTBI primer set and the Qiagen OneStep RT-PCR kit. Most expanded thyroid clonotypes (frequency above 0.001) were also detected in blood, suggesting blood repertoires may reflect thyroid immune responses. Ophthalmopathy was separated from stable hyperthyroidism by a 13 V-J signature model, with approximately 89% sensitivity and roughly 84% specificity obtained in cross-validation and 80%/75% obtained in testing. In validation, the model predicted progression to ophthalmopathy a median of about 6.8 months before onset, with approximately 70% sensitivity and 72.22% specificity. To identify TCR V-J signatures that set the groups apart, the researchers used a discovery cohort of 90 to 100 patients, made up of 40 to 45 with Graves' ophthalmopathy and 57 with stable Graves' hyperthyroidism. Whether ophthalmopathy could be predicted prospectively was tested in an independent validation cohort made up of 18 to 20 hyperthyroidism patients plus 17 patients who later progressed to ophthalmopathy. For training and testing, the 100 or so patients in the discovery cohort were randomly divided in a 7:3 ratio. In addition, the study compared T-cell repertoires in thyroid tissue and in blood from about 6 Graves' hyperthyroidism patients. Once sampling was done, hyperthyroidism patients were given methimazole at a starting dose of 30 mg daily, whereas ophthalmopathy patients were given high-dose intravenous methylprednisolone. A second multiplex PCR round built the libraries, followed by size selection and purification. Paired-end sequencing of the libraries was performed with 100 bp reads on an Illumina HiSeq2000. SOAPnuke was used to process the raw data, with reads discarded if the reads contained adapters or uncalled bases, had a mean Phred below 15, or lacked an exact constant-primer or identifier match. High-quality paired reads were merged with COPE v1.2.5, and unique nucleotide sequences were defined as clonotypes. MiTCR v1.1 was used to align clonotypes to the IMGT TRBV, TRBD and TRBJ reference segments. The analysis included only V-J combinations with a frequency above 0.0001, which together covered 99% to 99.2% of the repertoires. The TCS score was defined as F50 (clonal expansion) divided by E x V (chaos), with BLOSUM62-based TCRdist calculated between CDR3 peptides within each V-J. Welch's t-statistics and random forest reduced fewer than 600 V-J features to fewer than 15, which were used in a naive Bayes classifier (R e1071). No statistical method was used to fix the sample size in advance, and group allocation was not hidden from the investigators. The paper describes TCR Vbeta CDR3 sequencing of about 140 peripheral blood samples, made up of about 40 ophthalmopathy patients, more than 70 hyperthyroidism patients and 17 progressor patients.

The sequences come from peripheral blood mononuclear cells (PBMCs), collected at new diagnosis, from a patient treated with antithyroid drugs. The chain links TRBV7-3 with TRBJ2-1, and TRBD2 aligns with 9 junction nucleotides. The receptor's source is a woman younger than 45 with Graves disease. Donor details come from another sample of the same person, matched by shared clones. The CDR3 sequence is CASSLRGSAGGRLYNEQFF. The DNA sequence is as follows: TGTGCCAGCAGCTTAAGGGGTTCAGCGGGAGGTAGGCTCTACAATGAGCAGTTCTTC.